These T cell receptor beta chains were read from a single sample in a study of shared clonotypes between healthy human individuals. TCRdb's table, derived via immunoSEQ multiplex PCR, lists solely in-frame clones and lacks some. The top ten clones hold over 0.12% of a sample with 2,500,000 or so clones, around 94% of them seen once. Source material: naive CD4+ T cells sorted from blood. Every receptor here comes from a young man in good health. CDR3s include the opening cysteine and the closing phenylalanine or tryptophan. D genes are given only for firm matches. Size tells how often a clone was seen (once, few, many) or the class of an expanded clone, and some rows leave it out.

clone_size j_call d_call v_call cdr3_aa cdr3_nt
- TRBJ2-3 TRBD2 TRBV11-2 CASTRRPSGRNTDTQYF TGTGCCAGCACTCGCAGGCCTAGCGGGAGGAACACAGATACGCAGTATTTT
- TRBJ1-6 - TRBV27 CASSTLLSHPFNSPLHF TGTGCCAGCAGTACCCTCCTCAGCCACCCCTTTAATTCACCCCTCCACTTT
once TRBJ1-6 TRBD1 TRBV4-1 CASSQGRPGQNNSPLHF TGCGCCAGCAGCCAAGGGCGGCCGGGACAGAATAATTCACCCCTCCACTTT
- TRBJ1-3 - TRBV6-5 CASSYRQAGSGNTIYF TGTGCCAGCAGTTACCGACAGGCAGGCTCTGGAAACACCATATATTTT
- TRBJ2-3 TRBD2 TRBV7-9 CASSTIRLAGGRQYF TGTGCCAGCAGCACTATCAGGCTAGCGGGAGGGAGGCAGTATTTT
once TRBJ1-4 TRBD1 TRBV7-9 CALWGFGQGGEKLFF TGTGCCCTGTGGGGGTTCGGACAGGGCGGCGAAAAACTGTTTTTT
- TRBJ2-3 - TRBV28 CASRGYDTDTQYF TGTGCCAGCAGAGGGTATGACACAGATACGCAGTATTTT
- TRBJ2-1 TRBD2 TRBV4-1 CASSQDRLAGAYNEQFF TGCGCCAGCAGCCAAGATAGACTAGCGGGAGCCTACAATGAGCAGTTCTTC
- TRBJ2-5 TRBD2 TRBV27 CASSGLGAKETQYF TGTGCCAGCAGTGGACTAGGGGCTAAAGAGACCCAGTACTTC
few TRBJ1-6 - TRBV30 CAWSVTFDSPLHF TGTGCCTGGAGTGTTACCTTTGATTCACCCCTCCACTTT
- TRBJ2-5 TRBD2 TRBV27 CASPPPSGGQETQYF TGTGCCAGCCCTCCCCCTAGCGGGGGCCAAGAGACCCAGTACTTC
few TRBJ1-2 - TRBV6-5 CASSSLVGGYGYTF TGTGCCAGCAGTTCCCTCGTTGGGGGCTATGGCTACACCTTC
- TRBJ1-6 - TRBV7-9 CASSLDNSPLHF TGTGCCAGCAGCCTCGATAATTCACCCCTCCACTTT
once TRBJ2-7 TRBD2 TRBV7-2 CASSLAEASGRYEQYF TGTGCCAGCAGCTTAGCGGAAGCTAGCGGGAGATACGAGCAGTACTTC
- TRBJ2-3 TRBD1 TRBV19 CASSNTGTGTDTQYF TGTGCCAGTAGTAATACGGGGACAGGCACAGATACGCAGTATTTT
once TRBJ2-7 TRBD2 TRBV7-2 CASSLDGAGRGQYF TGTGCCAGCAGCTTAGATGGGGCTGGGAGGGGGCAGTACTTC
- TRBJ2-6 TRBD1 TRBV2 CASGGDRVASGANVLTF TGTGCCAGCGGCGGGGACAGGGTGGCCTCTGGGGCCAACGTCCTGACTTTC
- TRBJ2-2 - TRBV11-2 CASTIPFAGLGAGELFF TGTGCCAGCACCATCCCATTTGCGGGGCTCGGCGCCGGGGAGCTGTTTTTT
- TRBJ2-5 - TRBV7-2 CASSFAGTPETQYF TGTGCCAGCAGCTTCGCCGGGACTCCCGAGACCCAGTACTTC
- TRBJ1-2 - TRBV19 CASSSAGTQGGYGYTF TGTGCCAGTAGTTCGGCCGGGACTCAAGGGGGCTATGGCTACACCTTC
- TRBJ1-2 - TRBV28 CASSHRDTYGYTF TGTGCCAGCAGTCACCGGGACACCTATGGCTACACCTTC
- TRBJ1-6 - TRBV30 CACRLGQGNSPLHF TGTGCCTGTCGATTGGGGCAGGGGAATTCACCCCTCCACTTT
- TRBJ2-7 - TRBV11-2 CASSLGRGVLKPYEQYF TGTGCCAGCAGCTTAGGGCGCGGGGTCCTGAAACCTTACGAGCAGTACTTC
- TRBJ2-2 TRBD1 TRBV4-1 CASSLRKLGQGEGSGELFF TGCGCCAGCAGCCTTCGGAAATTGGGACAGGGGGAAGGATCCGGGGAGCTGTTTTTT
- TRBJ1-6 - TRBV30 CAWRRDGGNSPLHF TGTGCCTGGAGACGGGACGGGGGGAATTCACCCCTCCACTTT
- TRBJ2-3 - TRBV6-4 CASSPGTSTDTQYF TGTGCCAGCAGTCCCGGGACTAGCACAGATACGCAGTATTTT
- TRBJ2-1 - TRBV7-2 CASSWRSLGFNEQFF TGTGCCAGCAGCTGGAGATCTTTAGGGTTCAATGAGCAGTTCTTC
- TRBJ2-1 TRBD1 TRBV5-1 CASSPTSGTASYNEQFF TGCGCCAGCAGCCCTACTTCCGGGACAGCCTCCTACAATGAGCAGTTCTTC